This T cell receptor beta chain was identified during a study of graft-versus-host responses after intestinal transplantation. As for this clone: Its specificity is unknown.

With 6 bases clipped from V and 4 bases from J, the junction kept 8 bases outside the gene matches. CDR3 length: 15 residues. The germline V gene encodes CDR1 LNHDA and CDR2 SQIVND (reference sequence). Clones were read by immunoSEQ multiplex PCR, and TCRdb kept only the in-frame ones, dropping some. The sample contains around 97,000 clones, just over 90% of which appear only once. The rearrangement joins TRBV19 to TRBJ1-5, with 8 bases lining up with TRBD1. Sequenced material: unstimulated CD8+ T cells sorted from spleen or lymph node cells, taken before intestinal transplant. The receptor comes from a human donor who received an intestinal transplant. CDR3 sequence: CASRTGQDENQPQHF. CDR3 DNA sequence: TGTGCCAGTAGGACGGGACAGGATGAAAATCAGCCCCAGCATTTT.